A single sample is the source of the 8 T cell receptor beta chains below, sequenced in a study of radiation and T cells in renal cell carcinoma (dated by TCRdb to 2019 to 2021). What the time point label conveys for this sample: blood 2 weeks post-SBRT. The treatment or condition label for this specimen denotes: 15 Gy SBRT to primary tumor, nephrectomy 4 weeks later. The library was built by means of the immunoSEQ multiplex PCR assay. Sourced from immuneACCESS, this table was stored by TCRdb with only in-frame sequences that have V and J called. A share of the clones is absent; for the studies checked, an unresolved V gene accounts for under half, and the remainder has no known explanation. This sample has about 150,000 clones in its table, and roughly 90% of those were observed once. The ten largest clones take up 10% to 15% of the sample. The specimen comprised blood, sampled from a patient whose treatment included radiotherapy and nephrectomy. The source is a woman between 45 and 60 years old with renal cell carcinoma.

The chain has TRBV11-2 and TRBJ1-6; weak D call: TRBD1 (5 bases). Trimming shortened V by 2 bases and J by 10 bases, and 24 bases separated the two germline ends. CDR1 is SGHAT, CDR2 FQNNGV, per germline. CDR3 size: 18 residues. CDR3 sequence: CASSLTVQGWGVASPLHF. The DNA of the CDR3 is TGTGCCAGCAGCTTAACCGTCCAGGGATGGGGTGTGGCCTCACCCCTCCACTTT.

The rearrangement links TRBV7-3 to TRBJ2-2; possibly TRBD2 for D (6 bases). Trimming took off 7 bases at V and 1 base at J, with 10 bases between the two ends. The length of the CDR3 is 14 residues. The germline CDR1 and CDR2 sequences are SGHTA and FQGTGA. CDR3 sequence (DNA): TGTGCCAGCACGGAGGGATTGAACACCGGGGAGCTGTTTTTT. The encoded protein is CASTEGLNTGELFF.

This clone was found once. The rearrangement joins TRBV19 to TRBJ2-7, with D possibly TRBD1 on 5 matching bases. The CDR3 is 13 amino acids. The germline V and J ends were trimmed by 2 bases and 2 bases, with 7 bases remaining between them. Germline loops: CDR1 LNHDA, CDR2 SQIVND (reference sequence). CDR3 loop: CASSIPGTYEQYF. The CDR3 nucleotides read TGTGCCAGTAGTATACCAGGGACCTACGAGCAGTACTTC.

V and J are TRBV6-6 and TRBJ1-1; D gene unclear. The CDR3 contains 14 residues. CDR1 is MNHNY and CDR2 is SVGAGI in the germline V gene (reference sequence). V lost 2 bases and J lost 6, with 13 bases in between. The CDR3 coding sequence is TGTGCCAGCAGTTACGGGTGGCAATCGCCTGAAGCTTTCTTT. Encoded protein: CASSYGWQSPEAFF.

The chain carries TRBV19 and TRBJ1-5; D not certain. Trimming cost V 4 bases and J 5 bases, with 6 bases left between them. Per the germline V gene, CDR1 is LNHDA and CDR2 is SQIVND (reference sequence). The CDR3 consists of 12 residues. CDR3 nucleotides: TGTGCCAGTAGTACTCTGTATCAGCCCCAGCATTTT. Its translation is CASSTLYQPQHF.

This chain joins TRBV18 and TRBJ2-6, with D unclear. The V and J ends lost 5 bases and 0 bases respectively, with 8 bases between them. This CDR3 is built from 15 residues. From germline, CDR1 is KGHSH and CDR2 LQKENI. DNA of the CDR3: TGTGCCAGCTCAGGGCTAACCTCTGGGGCCAACGTCCTGACTTTC. It translates to CASSGLTSGANVLTF.

The chain couples TRBV5-8 to TRBJ2-1, with a tentative D call TRBD1 (7 bases). Germline assignment: CDR1 SGHTS and CDR2 YDEGEE. The CDR3 consists of 16 residues. V lost 4 bases and J lost 4, with 18 bases in between. Here the CDR3 reads CASSPGATGTYNEQFF. In DNA, the CDR3 is TGTGCCAGCAGCCCAGGAGCGACAGGGACTTACAATGAGCAGTTCTTC.

The chain carries TRBV7-2 and TRBJ1-6; no definite D call. The CDR3 is 17 residues long. Trimming took 1 base from V and 7 from J, leaving 17 bases between them. Germline V gives CDR1 SGHTA, CDR2 FQGNSA. The CDR3 DNA follows: TGTGCCAGCAGCTTAGTAGGGCAGGCGGGCTGGAATTCACCCCTCCACTTT. This sequence encodes CASSLVGQAGWNSPLHF. Full variable domain (missing parts from reference TRBV7-2 and TRBJ1-6): GAGVSQSPSNKVTEKGKDVELRCDPISGHTALYWYRQSLGQGLEFLIYFQGNSAPDKSGLPSDRFSAERTGGSVSTLTIQRTQQEDSAVYLCASSLVGQAGWNSPLHFGNGTRLTVT.